The entry below gives a single TCR beta chain sequence along with its context. CDR3 size: 13 residues. The V and J ends lost 7 bases and 4 bases respectively, with 14 bases between them. The germline CDR1 and CDR2 sequences are GTSNPN and SVGIG (reference sequence). In the original processing: Estimated nucleated cell counts came from reference gene primer amplification. Profiled with immunoSEQ multiplex PCR; TCRdb holds only in-frame clones, not every one. V and J calls and clone size are given by that table; D and trimming were obtained from the DNA. The sample records about 30,000 clones, 85% being singletons. The sample originates from a study of blood T cell repertoires in COVID-19. Across the whole study: Italy, Spain and the United States were the sources of the convalescent and acute COVID-19 samples. The cDNA or gDNA used as material had been derived from T cells, B-cell-depleted T cells, or PBMCs.

The rearrangement links TRBV30 to TRBJ2-1; TRBD2 is a possible D gene (6 bases). Specimen: peripheral blood. The clonotype was recovered from a man aged 60 to 69 with active COVID-19. In DNA form, the CDR3 reads TGTGCCTCCCGGGACTTTACTTACAATGAGCAGTTCTTC. It specifies CASRDFTYNEQFF. Full variable domain (missing parts from reference TRBV30 and TRBJ2-1): SQTIHQWPATLVQPVGSPLSLECTVEGTSNPNLYWYRQAAGRGLQLLFYSVGIGQISSEVPQNLSASRPQDRQFILSSKKLLLSDSGFYLCASRDFTYNEQFFGPGTRLTVL.